The following is a TCR beta chain sequence with its context. Its antigen is not known. CDR3 size: 17 residues. Per the germline V gene, CDR1 is MNHNS and CDR2 is SASEGT. Trimming pared 6 bases from V and 1 base from J, leaving 19 bases between. The sample comes from a study of T cell repertoires in cytomegalovirus infection. For the study at large: Matching HLA type, along with CMV infection, was indicated by public TCR beta signatures.

TCRdb re-called the reads with MiXCR, one entry per CDR3 protein. Counted here are about half a million distinct CDR3 sequences, about two fifths occurring once; the ten biggest clones make up 35% to 50%. Whole-study findings and limits: What dominated the ex vivo response were HLA-C-restricted CMV-specific TCR beta clonotypes.

The V call is TRBV6-1, the J call TRBJ2-4, with D possibly being TRBD2 (6 bases). The receptor was isolated from a human donor in good health (CMV status not recorded). Some clones in this sample may be carry-over from other donors' samples. Here the sequenced sample was cultured PBMCs, taken from culture after CMV antigen stimulation. The CDR3 DNA is TGTGCCAGCAGCCGTGGAGGGGTGTCGGCGGCCAAAAACATTCAGTACTTC. Residues: CASSRGGVSAAKNIQYF.